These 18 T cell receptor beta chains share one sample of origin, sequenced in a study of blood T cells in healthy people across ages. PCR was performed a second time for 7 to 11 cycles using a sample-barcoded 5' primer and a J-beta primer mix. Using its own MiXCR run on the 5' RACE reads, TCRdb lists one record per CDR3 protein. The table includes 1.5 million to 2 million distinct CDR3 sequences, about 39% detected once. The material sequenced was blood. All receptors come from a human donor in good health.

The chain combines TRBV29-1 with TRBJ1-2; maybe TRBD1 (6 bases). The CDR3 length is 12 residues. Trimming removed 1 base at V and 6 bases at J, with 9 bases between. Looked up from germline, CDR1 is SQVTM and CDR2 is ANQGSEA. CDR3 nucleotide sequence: TGCAGCGTTGAAGTGCCAGGGGATGGCTACACCTTC. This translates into CSVEVPGDGYTF.

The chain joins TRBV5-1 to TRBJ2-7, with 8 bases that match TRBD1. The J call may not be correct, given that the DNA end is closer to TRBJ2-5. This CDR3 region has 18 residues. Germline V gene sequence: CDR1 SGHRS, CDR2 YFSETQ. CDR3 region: CASSSPVTGGVARETQYF. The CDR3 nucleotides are TGCGCCAGCAGCTCACCCGTAACAGGGGGAGTAGCGCGAGAGACCCAGTACTTC.

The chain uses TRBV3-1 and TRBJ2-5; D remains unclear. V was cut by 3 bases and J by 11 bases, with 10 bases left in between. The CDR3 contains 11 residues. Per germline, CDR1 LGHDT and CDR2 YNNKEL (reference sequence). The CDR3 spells CASSQVSEQYF. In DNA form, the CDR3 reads TGTGCCAGCAGCCAGGTCAGTGAGCAGTACTTC.

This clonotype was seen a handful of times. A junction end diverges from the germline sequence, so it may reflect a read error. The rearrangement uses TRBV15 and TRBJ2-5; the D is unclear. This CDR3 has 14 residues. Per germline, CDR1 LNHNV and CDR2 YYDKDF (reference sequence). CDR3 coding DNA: TGTGCCACCAGCGGAGATCCCGGAATTGAGACCCAGTACTTC. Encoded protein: CATSGDPGIETQYF.

The DNA of the CDR3 is TGCAGCGTTGAAGGGGGGGATCGACAGGGCCCGGGCTACACCTTC. It codes for CSVEGGDRQGPGYTF. This chain joins TRBV29-1 and TRBJ1-2; 7 bases are shared with TRBD1. Germline CDR1 and CDR2: SQVTM and ANQGSEA. The CDR3 is 15 residues long. V lost 1 base, J lost 8 bases, and 13 bases stayed unmatched.

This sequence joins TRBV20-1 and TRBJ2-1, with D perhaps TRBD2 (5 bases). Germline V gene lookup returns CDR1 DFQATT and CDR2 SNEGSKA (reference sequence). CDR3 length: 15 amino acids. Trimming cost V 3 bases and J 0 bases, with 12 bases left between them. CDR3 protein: CSASTGENSYNEQFF. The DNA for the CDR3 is TGCAGTGCTAGTACCGGGGAGAACTCCTACAATGAGCAGTTCTTC.

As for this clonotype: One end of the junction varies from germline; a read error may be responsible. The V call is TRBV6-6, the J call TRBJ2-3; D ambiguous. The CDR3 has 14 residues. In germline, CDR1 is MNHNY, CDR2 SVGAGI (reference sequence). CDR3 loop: CAGSYSKGTDTQYF. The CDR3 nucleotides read TGTGCCGGCAGTTACTCGAAGGGCACAGATACGCAGTATTTT.

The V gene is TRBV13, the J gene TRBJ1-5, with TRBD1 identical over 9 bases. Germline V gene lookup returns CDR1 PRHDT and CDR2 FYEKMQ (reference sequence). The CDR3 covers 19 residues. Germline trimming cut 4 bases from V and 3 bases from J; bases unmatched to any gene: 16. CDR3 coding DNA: TGTGCCAGCAGCTCTGGACAGGGGAGGGGGGTTTGGGACAATCAGCCCCAGCATTTT. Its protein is CASSSGQGRGVWDNQPQHF.

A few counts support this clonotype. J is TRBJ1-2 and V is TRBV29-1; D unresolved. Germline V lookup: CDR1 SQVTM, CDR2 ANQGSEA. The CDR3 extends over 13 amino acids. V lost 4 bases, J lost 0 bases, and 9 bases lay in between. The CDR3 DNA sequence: TGCAGCGTTGGTTTTCTAGCTAACTATGGCTACACCTTC. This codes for CSVGFLANYGYTF.

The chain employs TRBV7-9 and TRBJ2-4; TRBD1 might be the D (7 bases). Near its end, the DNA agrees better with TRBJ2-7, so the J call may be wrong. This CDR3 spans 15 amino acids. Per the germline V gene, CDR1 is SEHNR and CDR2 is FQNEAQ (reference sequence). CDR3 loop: CASSLVGGGDVEQYF. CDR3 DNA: TGTGCCAGCAGCTTAGTAGGGGGCGGGGATGTCGAGCAGTACTTC.

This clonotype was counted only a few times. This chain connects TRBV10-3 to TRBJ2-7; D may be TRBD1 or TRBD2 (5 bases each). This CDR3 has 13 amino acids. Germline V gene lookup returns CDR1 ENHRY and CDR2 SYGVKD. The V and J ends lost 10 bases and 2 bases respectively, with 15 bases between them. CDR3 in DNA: TGTGCCACAGACGGGACGTACCCCTACGAGCAGTACTTC. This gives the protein CATDGTYPYEQYF.

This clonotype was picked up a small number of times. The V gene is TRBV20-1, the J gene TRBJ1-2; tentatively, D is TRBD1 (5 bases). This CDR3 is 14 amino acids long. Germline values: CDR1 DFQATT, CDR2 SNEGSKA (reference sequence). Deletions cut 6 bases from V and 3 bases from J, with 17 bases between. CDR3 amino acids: CSALQARVDYGYTF. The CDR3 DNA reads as TGCAGTGCGCTACAGGCCAGGGTTGACTATGGCTACACCTTC.

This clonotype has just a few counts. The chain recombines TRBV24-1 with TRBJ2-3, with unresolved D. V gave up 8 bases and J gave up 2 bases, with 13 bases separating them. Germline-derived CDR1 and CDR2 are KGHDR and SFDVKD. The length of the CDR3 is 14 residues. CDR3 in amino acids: CATTSRESTDTQYF. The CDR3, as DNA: TGTGCCACCACCTCACGAGAGTCCACAGATACGCAGTATTTT.

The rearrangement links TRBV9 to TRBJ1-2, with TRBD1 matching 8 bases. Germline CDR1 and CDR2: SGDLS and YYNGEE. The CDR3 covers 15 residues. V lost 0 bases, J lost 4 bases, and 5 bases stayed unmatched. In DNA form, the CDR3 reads TGTGCCAGCAGCGTAGCCCACACAGGGGGCTATGGCTACACCTTC. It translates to CASSVAHTGGYGYTF.

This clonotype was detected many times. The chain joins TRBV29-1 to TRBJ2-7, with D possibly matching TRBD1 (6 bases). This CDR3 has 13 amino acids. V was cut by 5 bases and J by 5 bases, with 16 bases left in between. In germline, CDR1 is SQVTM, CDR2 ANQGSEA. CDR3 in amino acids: CSVTSQGFNEQYF. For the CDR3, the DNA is TGCAGCGTTACGTCACAGGGTTTTAACGAGCAGTACTTC.

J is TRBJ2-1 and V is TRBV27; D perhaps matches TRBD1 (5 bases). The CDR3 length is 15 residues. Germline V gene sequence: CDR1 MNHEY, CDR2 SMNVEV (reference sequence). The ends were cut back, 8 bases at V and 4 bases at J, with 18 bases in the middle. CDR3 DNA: TGTGCCAGCGGCCTATACTCGCAGGGATACAATGAGCAGTTCTTC. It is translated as CASGLYSQGYNEQFF.

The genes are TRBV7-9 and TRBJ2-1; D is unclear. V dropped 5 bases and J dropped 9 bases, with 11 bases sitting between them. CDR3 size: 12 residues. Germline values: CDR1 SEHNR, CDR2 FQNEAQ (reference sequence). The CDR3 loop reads CASSPTHGEQFF. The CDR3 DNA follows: TGTGCCAGCAGCCCGACCCACGGTGAGCAGTTCTTC. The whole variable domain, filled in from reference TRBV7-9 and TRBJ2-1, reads DTGVSQNPRHKITKRGQNVTFRCDPISEHNRLYWYRQTLGQGPEFLTYFQNEAQLEKSRLLSDRFSAERPKGSFSTLEIQRTEQGDSAMYLCASSPTHGEQFFGPGTRLTVL.

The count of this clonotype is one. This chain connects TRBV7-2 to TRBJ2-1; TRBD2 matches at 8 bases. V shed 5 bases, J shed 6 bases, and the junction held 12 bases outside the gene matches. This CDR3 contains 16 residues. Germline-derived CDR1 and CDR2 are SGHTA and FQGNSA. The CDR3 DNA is TGTGCCAGCAGCCCAACTTTGGGACTAGTAAGCAATGAGCAGTTCTTC. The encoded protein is CASSPTLGLVSNEQFF. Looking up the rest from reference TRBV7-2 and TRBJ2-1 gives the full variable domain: GAGVSQSPSNKVTEKGKDVELRCDPISGHTALYWYRQSLGQGLEFLIYFQGNSAPDKSGLPSDRFSAERTGGSVSTLTIQRTQQEDSAVYLCASSPTLGLVSNEQFFGPGTRLTVL.